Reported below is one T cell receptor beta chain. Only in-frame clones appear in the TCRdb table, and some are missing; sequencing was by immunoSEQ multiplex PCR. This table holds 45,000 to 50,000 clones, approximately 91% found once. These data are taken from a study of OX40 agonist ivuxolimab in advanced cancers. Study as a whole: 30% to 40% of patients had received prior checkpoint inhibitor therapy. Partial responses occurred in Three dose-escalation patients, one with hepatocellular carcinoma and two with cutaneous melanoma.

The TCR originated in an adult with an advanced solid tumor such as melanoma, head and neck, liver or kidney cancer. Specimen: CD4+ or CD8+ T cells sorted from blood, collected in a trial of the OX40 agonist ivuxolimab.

CDR3 DNA sequence: TGTGCCAGCAGCTTTAACAATGAGCAGTTCTTC. Its protein product is CASSFNNEQFF. The V and J genes are TRBV5-4 and TRBJ2-1; no reliable D call. The CDR3 sequence is 11 residues long. Germline V gene data show CDR1 as SGHNT and CDR2 as YYREEE (reference sequence). V was pared by 2 bases and J by 5 bases, with 2 bases between.